This T cell receptor (beta chain) was captured by sequencing in a study of early T cells in non-severe SARS-CoV-2 infection. About the study: Sequenced bulk RNA came from whole blood that was unsorted, and chains were unpaired. Study conclusions and caveats: Matches to VDJdb favored anti-spike CD8 responses and missed private and CD4 specificities.

The sample holds many counts of this clonotype. The antigen remains unidentified. The V end was cut by 5 bases, the J end by 2 bases, with 16 bases between. The CDR3 is made up of 16 amino acids. Germline V lookup: CDR1 SEHNR, CDR2 FQNEAQ (reference sequence). Unique molecular identifiers were attached to individual cDNA molecules. One entry per CDR3 protein, called by TCRdb with MiXCR from the 5' RACE reads. The table has about 40,000 distinct CDR3 sequences, around 6.3% seen once; the top ten hold roughly 7.7%. V and J are TRBV7-9 and TRBJ2-1, with D perhaps being TRBD1 or TRBD2 (6 bases each). The material was whole blood, obtained at baseline. The clonotype was recovered from an adult who was a healthcare worker with PCR-confirmed SARS-CoV-2 infection or an uninfected control (not recorded which). The CDR3 DNA sequence: TGTGCCAGCAGCGCCCTACAGGGACTCCCCTACAATGAGCAGTTCTTC. Amino acid sequence: CASSALQGLPYNEQFF. Full variable domain (rest looked up from reference TRBV7-9 and TRBJ2-1): DTGVSQNPRHKITKRGQNVTFRCDPISEHNRLYWYRQTLGQGPEFLTYFQNEAQLEKSRLLSDRFSAERPKGSFSTLEIQRTEQGDSAMYLCASSALQGLPYNEQFFGPGTRLTVL.